The 17 T cell receptor beta chains listed next were all sequenced from one sample in a study of identical twins. In TCRdb, the 5' RACE reads were re-called with MiXCR into one record per CDR3 protein. Of 550,000 to 800,000 distinct CDR3 sequences listed, about 7.1% are singletons. Another study also made use of these data, one on yellow fever vaccine responses in identical twins.

The sequenced sample was PBMCs. These receptors were obtained from a woman aged 18-29 years in good health.

This clonotype appeared a few times. The CDR3 DNA reads as TGTGCCAGCATAAGACAGGTCGAGCAGTACTTC. Encoded protein: CASIRQVEQYF. V is TRBV2 and J is TRBJ2-7; TRBD1 might be the D (6 bases). The CDR3 is made up of 11 amino acids. Deletions cut 7 bases from V and 6 bases from J, with 10 bases between. The germline gives CDR1 SNHLY, CDR2 FYNNEI.

This clonotype turned up a few times. The J gene is TRBJ1-1, the V gene TRBV12-3 or TRBV12-4; D might be TRBD1 (5 bases). The CDR3 length is 13 residues. V was pared by 8 bases and J by 1 base, with 11 bases between. CDR3 sequence reads: CASWQGWNTEAFF. In nucleotides, the CDR3 is TGTGCCAGCTGGCAGGGATGGAACACTGAAGCTTTCTTT.

The chain uses TRBV7-9 and TRBJ2-7, with D perhaps TRBD1 (6 bases). CDR3 size: 13 residues. Trimming removed 4 bases from V and 4 bases from J, with 11 bases in between. Germline CDR1 reads SEHNR; CDR2 reads FQNEAQ (reference sequence). CDR3 coding DNA: TGTGCCAGCAGCTCGGACAGAGAGTACGAGCAGTACGTC. This encodes CASSSDREYEQYV.

The chain employs TRBV24-1 and TRBJ2-5; 10 positions match TRBD1. Germline assignment: CDR1 KGHDR and CDR2 SFDVKD. V shed 6 bases and J 5 bases; nucleotides not matched to a gene: 14. The length of the CDR3 is 17 residues. Here the CDR3 DNA reads TGTGCCACCAGTCCCCACCCCGGGACAGGGGTGCGGGAGACCCAGTACTTC. Protein product: CATSPHPGTGVRETQYF.

This clonotype was counted only a few times. V and J are TRBV20-1 and TRBJ1-5; possibly TRBD1 for D (5 bases). The CDR3 spans 15 residues. With 3 bases removed from V and 0 bases from J, the gap between germline ends came to 12 bases. Germline V gene data show CDR1 as DFQATT and CDR2 as SNEGSKA (reference sequence). CDR3 loop: CSASEGPDSNQPQHF. The CDR3 DNA reads TGCAGTGCTAGCGAGGGACCCGATAGCAATCAGCCCCAGCATTTT.

This clonotype came up many times. This rearrangement joins TRBV7-8 to TRBJ2-1; 7 positions match TRBD1. With V trimmed by 3 bases and J by 3 bases, 8 bases remained unmatched. CDR3 length: 16 amino acids. CDR1 is SGHVS and CDR2 is FQNEAQ in the germline V gene. The CDR3 region has the DNA TGTGCCAGCAGCTTGGCCGACAGGGTGTACTACAATGAGCAGTTCTTC. Protein product: CASSLADRVYYNEQFF.

In its sample, this clonotype was seen a few times. The V and J genes are TRBV18 and TRBJ2-7, with D tentatively TRBD1 or TRBD2 (5 bases each). V was clipped by 1 base and J by 6 bases, with 7 bases between them. Germline loops: CDR1 KGHSH, CDR2 LQKENI. This CDR3 has 12 residues. CDR3 in DNA: TGTGCCAGCTCACCACGGGGGACCGAGCAGTACGTC. Translated: CASSPRGTEQYV.

This clonotype has ten or more counts. V usage is TRBV20-1 and J usage is TRBJ1-1, with D uncertain. There are 12 residues in the CDR3. Germline loops: CDR1 DFQATT, CDR2 SNEGSKA (reference sequence). V was trimmed by 6 bases and J by 3 bases, leaving 11 bases between them. This CDR3 reads CSAPIGDTEAFF. CDR3 in DNA: TGCAGTGCCCCGATCGGGGACACTGAAGCTTTCTTT.

The chain combines TRBV7-7 with TRBJ2-1; TRBD2 matches 16 bases. Germline lookup yields CDR1 SSHAT and CDR2 FNYEAQ (reference sequence). The CDR3 runs 18 residues. With 11 bases clipped from V and 4 bases from J, the junction kept 14 bases outside the gene matches. In DNA form, the CDR3 reads TGTGCCCTCTGTTTCGGGACTAGCGGGGGGGCCTGGTACAATGAGCAGTTCTTC. Protein sequence: CALCFGTSGGAWYNEQFF.

The rearrangement joins TRBV20-1 to TRBJ2-1, with 14 bases matching TRBD2. Germline-derived CDR1 and CDR2 are DFQATT and SNEGSKA (reference sequence). V was pared by 3 bases and J by 8 bases, with 12 bases of the junction left unmatched. The CDR3 has 17 amino acids. CDR3: CSARGTSGSPGFDEQFF. DNA for the CDR3: TGCAGTGCTAGGGGGACTAGCGGGAGCCCCGGGTTCGATGAGCAGTTCTTC.

This clonotype came up many times. The CDR3 here is CASSLRGLGGYTF. CDR3 nucleotides: TGTGCCAGCAGTTTAAGAGGGCTCGGGGGCTACACCTTC. The chain combines TRBV12-3 or TRBV12-4 with TRBJ1-2, with D hard to call. This CDR3 is 13 amino acids long. Trimming removed 2 bases from V and 8 bases from J, with 12 bases in between.

This clonotype was seen only a few times. The chain has TRBV13 and TRBJ2-3, with 14 positions matching TRBD2. The V and J ends lost 5 bases and 6 bases, in that order; junction bases with no gene match: 10. Germline loops: CDR1 PRHDT, CDR2 FYEKMQ (reference sequence). The CDR3 is 17 amino acids. The CDR3 protein is CASSAPGLAGDRDTQYF. CDR3 nucleotide sequence: TGTGCCAGCAGCGCGCCGGGACTAGCGGGGGATCGGGATACGCAGTATTTT.

V gene TRBV28 combines with J gene TRBJ2-7; D is unresolved. V lost 3 bases and J lost 4, with 10 bases in between. The CDR3 length is 13 residues. The germline V gene encodes CDR1 MDHEN and CDR2 SYDVKM. CDR3 loop: CASSFVTPYEQYF. The CDR3 DNA sequence: TGTGCCAGCAGTTTCGTGACACCGTACGAGCAGTACTTC.

J is TRBJ2-1 and V is TRBV6-1; 10 bases are a match to TRBD2. From germline, CDR1 is MNHNS and CDR2 SASEGT. This CDR3 region has 18 residues. Trimming removed 6 bases from V and 7 bases from J; junction bases left unmatched: 18. CDR3 nucleotide sequence: TGTGCCAGCAGCAAGGAGGAGGGTAGCGGGAGGATGCAGAATGAGCAGTTCTTC. The encoded protein is CASSKEEGSGRMQNEQFF.

The chain links TRBV5-1 to TRBJ1-1; possibly TRBD1 for D (6 bases). This CDR3 region has 15 residues. Germline CDR1 and CDR2: SGHRS and YFSETQ. Trimming left V 3 bases short and J 4 bases short, with 16 bases between. CDR3 sequence reads: CASSWRGEGGTEAFF. CDR3 in DNA: TGCGCCAGCAGCTGGCGGGGGGAAGGGGGCACTGAAGCTTTCTTT.

This clonotype was seen more than once but under ten times. The gene calls are TRBV5-1 and TRBJ2-2; perhaps TRBD1 as D (6 bases). This CDR3 has 15 residues. Per the germline V gene, CDR1 is SGHRS and CDR2 is YFSETQ. Trimming pared 0 bases from V and 4 bases from J, leaving 10 bases between. The CDR3 region is CASSLDRVVTGELFF. CDR3 in DNA: TGCGCCAGCAGCTTGGACAGGGTGGTCACCGGGGAGCTGTTTTTT.

The chain recombines TRBV7-2 with TRBJ2-2; D perhaps matches TRBD2 (5 bases). The CDR3 loop spans 14 amino acids. Germline V gene data show CDR1 as SGHTA and CDR2 as FQGNSA. The V end lost 5 bases, the J end lost 4 bases, and 11 bases lay between the germline ends. CDR3 nucleotides: TGTGCCAGCAGCGACCGGACTCGCACCGGGGAGCTGTTTTTT. Its translation is CASSDRTRTGELFF. The full variable domain, rest sourced from reference TRBV7-2 and TRBJ2-2, is GAGVSQSPSNKVTEKGKDVELRCDPISGHTALYWYRQSLGQGLEFLIYFQGNSAPDKSGLPSDRFSAERTGGSVSTLTIQRTQQEDSAVYLCASSDRTRTGELFFGEGSRLTVL.